Described below is a single T cell receptor (beta chain) sequence and its context. This sample is drawn from a study of T-cell reconstitution after alpha-beta-depleted transplantation in children. Unique molecular identifiers were incorporated when the TCRbeta library was constructed. TCRdb ran MiXCR on the PCR reads and lists one entry per CDR3 protein. The sample records about 360,000 distinct CDR3 sequences, about an eighth being singletons. The CDR3 is made up of 13 amino acids. J was trimmed by 5 bases and V by 8 bases; bases with no gene match: 6. Germline CDR1 and CDR2: SNHLY and FYNNEI. This receptor was taken from a human donor who donated a stem cell graft to a child with Fanconi anemia. The sequenced sample was PBMCs, obtained from the stem cell graft. The chain joins TRBV2 to TRBJ2-5; TRBD2 matches 9 bases. The CDR3 loop reads CASPSGVGETQYF. The CDR3 DNA sequence: TGTGCCAGCCCTAGCGGGGTCGGGGAGACCCAGTACTTC.